Listed below are T cell receptor beta chains from one sample, sequenced in a study of T cells after posttransplantation cyclophosphamide. Using immunoSEQ multiplex PCR, the repertoire was profiled, and TCRdb retains in-frame clones only, with some absent. Of about 3,800 clones detected, roughly three quarters appear once; the ten largest clones hold around half. The sample was CD8+ T cells sorted from PBMCs, taken approximately 1,100 days after allogeneic stem cell transplant with posttransplant cyclophosphamide. All receptors come from a female patient aged 40 to 50 who received an allogeneic stem cell transplant from a related donor, was CMV-positive, and had no GVHD. Among the T cells, some may be from the graft donor. Both conserved end residues are part of each CDR3. D genes are given only for firm matches. Clone size is stated in some rows and not others, as once, few, many or a class when expanded.

few,TRBV9,TRBD1,TRBJ2-7,CASCIEQGTAYEQYF,TGTGCCAGCTGTATCGAACAGGGGACGGCCTACGAGCAGTACTTC
few,TRBV9,TRBD1,TRBJ2-7,CAIIFKQGTAYEQYF,TGTGCCATTATCTTCAAACAGGGGACGGCCTACGAGCAGTACTTC
few,TRBV9,.,TRBJ2-7,CASSIRQGTAYEQYF,TGTGCCAGTAGTATCAGGCAGGGGACGGCCTACGAGCAGTACTTC
few,TRBV9,.,TRBJ2-7,CASFFGQGTAYEQYF,TGTGCCAGCTTTTTCGGGCAGGGGACGGCATACGAGCAGTACTTC
.,TRBV18,.,TRBJ1-4,CASSPTRRYNEKLFF,TGTGCCAGCTCACCGACGCGGAGGTATAATGAAAAACTGTTTTTT
.,TRBV5-8,.,TRBJ1-1,CASSLVAGTEAFF,TGTGCCAGCAGCTTGGTTGCGGGGACTGAAGCTTTCTTT
.,TRBV6-5,.,TRBJ1-5,CASSYSNADQPQHF,TGTGCCAGCAGTTACTCAAACGCAGATCAGCCCCAGCATTTT
.,TRBV9,.,TRBJ2-7,CASCFGQRTAYEQYF,TGTGCCAGCTGCTTCGGACAGAGGACGGCCTACGAGCAGTACTTC
few,TRBV9,TRBD1,TRBJ2-7,CASFFGQGTAYEQYF,TGTGCCAGTTTTTTCGGACAGGGGACGGCCTACGAGCAGTACTTC
.,TRBV15,TRBD1,TRBJ1-5,CATSLGTGRYSNQPQHF,TGTGCCACCAGCCTCGGGACAGGGAGGTACAGCAATCAGCCCCAGCATTTT
.,TRBV10-3,TRBD1,TRBJ2-7,CAVSDRDRGRYEQYF,TGTGCCGTCAGTGACCGGGACAGGGGAAGGTACGAGCAGTACTTC
.,TRBV4-1,.,TRBJ2-7,CASSQEAAAYEQYF,TGCGCCAGCAGCCAAGAGGCAGCGGCGTACGAGCAGTACTTC
once,TRBV4-3,TRBD2,TRBJ2-1,CASSQDLELAGTYNEQFF,TGCGCCAGCAGCCAAGATTTGGAACTAGCGGGGACCTACAATGAGCAGTTCTTC
.,TRBV6-6,.,TRBJ1-2,CASSQTKDPGNGYTF,TGTGCCAGCAGCCAAACCAAGGACCCAGGGAATGGCTACACCTTC
.,TRBV5-4,TRBD1,TRBJ1-2,CASSLGDDRGQGYTF,TGCGCCAGCAGCTTGGGGGACGACAGGGGGCAAGGCTACACCTTC
.,TRBV2,.,TRBJ2-7,CASYKNYEQYF,TGTGCCAGCTACAAAAACTACGAGCAGTACTTC
.,TRBV6-1,TRBD1,TRBJ1-2,CASSKQGGYGYTF,TGTGCCAGCAGTAAACAGGGGGGGTATGGCTACACCTTC
once,TRBV9,TRBD2,TRBJ2-1,CASSPRDYSDEQFF,TGTGCCAGCAGCCCCCGGGACTACTCGGATGAGCAGTTCTTC
.,TRBV5-1,.,TRBJ1-1,CASRDSGTEAFF,TGCGCCAGCAGGGATTCGGGCACTGAAGCTTTCTTT
.,TRBV27,.,TRBJ2-7,CASSLSAGTYEQYF,TGTGCCAGCAGTTTATCGGCAGGGACCTACGAGCAGTACTTC
.,TRBV11-3,.,TRBJ1-1,CASSLWGGTEAFF,TGTGCCAGCAGCCTGTGGGGCGGCACTGAAGCTTTCTTT
.,TRBV9,.,TRBJ2-7,CASIFRQGTAYEQYF,TGTGCCAGCATCTTCAGGCAGGGGACGGCCTACGAGCAGTACTTC
.,TRBV9,.,TRBJ2-7,CASIFKQKTAYEQYF,TGTGCCAGTATTTTCAAACAGAAGACGGCATACGAGCAGTACTTC
.,TRBV11-2,.,TRBJ2-7,CASSFPRDTSYEQYF,TGTGCCAGCAGCTTCCCCCGGGACACCTCCTACGAGCAGTACTTC
once,TRBV4-1,TRBD2,TRBJ2-2,CASSQDPLAGGTNTGELFF,TGCGCCAGCAGCCAAGATCCCCTAGCGGGGGGCACGAACACCGGGGAGCTGTTTTTT
.,TRBV15,.,TRBJ1-5,CATSRDSPTGFGLQPQHF,TGTGCCACCAGCAGAGATTCCCCTACAGGGTTCGGTCTTCAGCCCCAGCATTTT
.,TRBV9,TRBD1,TRBJ2-7,CASSIRQGTAYEQYF,TGTGCCAGTAGCATCAGACAGGGGACGGCCTACGAGCAGTACTTC
.,TRBV5-1,.,TRBJ2-3,CASSGNPQGDTQYF,TGCGCCAGCAGCGGAAACCCACAGGGAGATACGCAGTATTTT
.,TRBV4-3,TRBD1,TRBJ1-2,CASSQDSLQGESNYGYTF,TGCGCCAGCAGCCAAGATTCGCTACAGGGGGAATCTAACTATGGCTACACCTTC
.,TRBV4-1,TRBD1,TRBJ1-1,CASSQWTGSEAFF,TGCGCCAGCAGCCAGTGGACAGGGAGTGAAGCTTTCTTT
.,TRBV4-3,.,TRBJ1-1,CASSQDPYRSTEAFF,TGCGCCAGCAGCCAAGACCCCTACAGGAGCACTGAAGCTTTCTTT
once,TRBV27,TRBD1,TRBJ2-5,CASSQDRASETQYF,TGTGCCAGCAGTCAGGACAGGGCGTCGGAGACCCAGTACTTC
once,TRBV19,.,TRBJ2-7,CASSITGSSYEQYF,TGTGCCAGTAGTATCACAGGGAGCTCCTACGAGCAGTACTTC
few,TRBV9,.,TRBJ2-7,CACSFGQGTAYEQYF,TGTGCCTGTAGTTTCGGGCAGGGGACGGCCTACGAGCAGTACTTC
.,TRBV9,TRBD1,TRBJ2-7,CASSVGSGGYEQYF,TGTGCCAGCAGCGTAGGCTCAGGGGGCTACGAGCAGTACTTC
few,TRBV28,.,TRBJ1-5,CASSPGEGVQPQHF,TGTGCCAGCAGCCCAGGTGAGGGGGTTCAGCCCCAGCATTTT
once,TRBV9,.,TRBJ2-7,CAIFFRQKTAYEQYF,TGTGCCATTTTTTTCAGGCAGAAGACGGCATACGAGCAGTACTTC
.,TRBV5-6,.,TRBJ2-3,CASSLGAGMATDTQYF,TGTGCCAGCAGCTTGGGGGCAGGGATGGCCACAGATACGCAGTATTTT
once,TRBV9,.,TRBJ2-7,CASIFRQKTAYEQYF,TGTGCCAGCATCTTCAGACAGAAGACGGCCTACGAGCAGTACTTC
.,TRBV11-3,TRBD2,TRBJ2-7,CASSRGVAGDEQYF,TGTGCCAGCAGCCGGGGAGTAGCGGGGGACGAGCAGTACTTC
.,TRBV7-6,.,TRBJ2-1,CASSFRTSGANEQFF,TGTGCCAGCAGCTTTAGGACATCAGGGGCCAATGAGCAGTTCTTC
.,TRBV4-1,.,TRBJ2-3,CASSQAGLDTQYF,TGCGCCAGCAGCCAAGCGGGGTTAGATACGCAGTATTTT
.,TRBV6-5,.,TRBJ2-1,CASRRTGDNNEQFF,TGTGCCAGCAGGAGGACGGGAGACAACAATGAGCAGTTCTTC
.,TRBV25-1,TRBD1,TRBJ1-3,CASSEGQGASGNTIYF,TGTGCCAGCAGTGAAGGACAGGGAGCATCTGGAAACACCATATATTTT
few,TRBV12-5,TRBD1,TRBJ1-5,CASGLDRGQPQHF,TGTGCTAGTGGTTTGGACAGGGGGCAGCCCCAGCATTTT
.,TRBV12-5,TRBD1,TRBJ1-1,CASGSGQGATEAFF,TGTGCTAGTGGTTCGGGACAGGGGGCCACTGAAGCTTTCTTT
.,TRBV4-1,.,TRBJ2-3,CASSQAYLGGATDTQYF,TGCGCCAGCAGCCAAGCCTACCTTGGGGGGGCCACAGATACGCAGTATTTT
.,TRBV9,TRBD2,TRBJ2-7,CASSVETSGAYEQYF,TGTGCCAGCAGCGTAGAGACTAGCGGGGCCTACGAGCAGTACTTC
.,TRBV6-1,TRBD1,TRBJ2-7,CASSEGQGAYEQYF,TGTGCCAGCAGTGAAGGACAGGGGGCTTACGAGCAGTACTTC
.,TRBV5-5,TRBD2,TRBJ2-5,CASSSSTGLGQETQYF,TGTGCCAGCAGCTCATCAACGGGACTAGGGCAAGAGACCCAGTACTTC
few,TRBV11-2,TRBD1,TRBJ1-4,CASSQPSQGANEKLFF,TGTGCCAGCAGCCAACCATCACAGGGGGCTAATGAAAAACTGTTTTTT
.,TRBV5-1,TRBD1,TRBJ2-7,CASSLGTVGDEQYF,TGCGCCAGCAGCTTAGGGACAGTAGGGGACGAGCAGTACTTC
.,TRBV27,.,TRBJ1-5,CASKSQTITGLSQHF,TGTGCCAGCAAATCCCAAACGATAACAGGGTTGTCCCAGCATTTT
.,TRBV19,.,TRBJ2-5,CASSIWTNQETQYF,TGTGCCAGTAGTATTTGGACAAACCAAGAGACCCAGTACTTC
few,TRBV9,.,TRBJ2-7,CAIFFRQGTAYEQYF,TGTGCCATTTTTTTCAGGCAGGGGACGGCCTACGAGCAGTACTTC
few,TRBV9,.,TRBJ2-7,CASSIKQGTAYEQYF,TGTGCCAGCAGTATCAAGCAGGGGACGGCCTACGAGCAGTACTTC
.,TRBV29-1,.,TRBJ1-1,CSVEDLGTENTEAFF,TGCAGCGTTGAAGATCTGGGCACAGAGAACACTGAAGCTTTCTTT
.,TRBV27,.,TRBJ1-1,CASRPFGGLWTEAFF,TGTGCCAGCAGGCCTTTCGGGGGATTGTGGACTGAAGCTTTCTTT
.,TRBV9,TRBD1,TRBJ2-7,CASSVTGQGAYEQYF,TGTGCCAGCAGCGTGACGGGACAGGGGGCTTACGAGCAGTACTTC
few,TRBV5-1,.,TRBJ2-7,CASSLGDYEQYF,TGTGCCAGCAGCTTGGGAGACTACGAGCAGTACTTC